This T cell receptor (beta chain) appears in the sequencing data of a study of blood T cell repertoires in COVID-19. This clone was observed once. Sequenced by immunoSEQ multiplex PCR; TCRdb stores in-frame clones only, minus some. Of around 140,000 clones listed, more than 75% are singletons. In Cohort 3, a recovered donor had either two negative PCRs, clearance, or symptom resolution. Deletions cut 5 bases from V and 6 bases from J, with 15 bases between. Germline V lookup: CDR1 SGHVS, CDR2 FQNEAQ. There are 14 residues in the CDR3. This chain joins TRBV7-8 and TRBJ2-3; D possibly corresponds to TRBD2 (5 bases). The material sequenced was PBMCs or T cells enriched from blood (not recorded which). The sequence was obtained from a man aged 60 to 75 who had recovered from COVID-19. The CDR3 sequence: CASSRIGLSDTQYF. CDR3 nucleotides: TGTGCCAGCAGCCGAATCGGACTGTCTGATACGCAGTATTTT.